The sequence of this T cell receptor beta chain was determined in a study of graft-versus-host responses after intestinal transplantation. Across the study: Multivisceral, liver-intestinal, or isolated intestinal grafts went to recipients.

From germline, CDR1 is LNHNV and CDR2 YYDKDF (reference sequence). Between the trimmed V and J ends, which lost 4 bases and 1 base, there was a span of 7 bases. CDR3 size: 14 residues. TCRdb's table, derived via immunoSEQ multiplex PCR, lists solely in-frame clones and lacks some. The data show about 85,000 clones, over 80% seen once. As concerns this clone: Its target is unknown.

Sequenced here: unstimulated CD8+ T cells sorted from spleen or lymph node cells, sampled before intestinal transplant. The sequence was collected from a human donor who received an intestinal transplant. This chain connects TRBV15 to TRBJ1-4; D call uncertain. DNA of the CDR3: TGTGCCACCAGCAACGGGGAAACTAATGAAAAACTGTTTTTT. This sequence encodes CATSNGETNEKLFF.